This TCR beta chain was documented in a study of shared clonotypes between healthy human individuals. Here immunoSEQ multiplex PCR was the method, and the copy in TCRdb shows in-frame clones only, minus some. The profile covers millions of clones, with approximately 95% appearing a single time and 0.85% to 1.3% taken by the ten largest. Notes on the study in general: Sampling covered nothing but blood. Tissue TCR repertoires likely differ from those found in blood. It was observed that 5% to 6% of naive CD4 clonotypes were shared across several donors.

Points on this clone: Its specificity is unknown.

It was CD45RO-negative cells, positively selected for CCR7, that made up naive CD8 cells, with terminally differentiated effector memory CD45RA+ cells excluded. Only Caucasian adults living in Nashville, Tennessee served as donors. The source of this sequence is a man aged 18 to 30 in good health. The sequenced material came from naive CD8+ T cells sorted from blood.

The CDR3 DNA sequence: TGTGCCAGTAGTCCAATCGGGCAGGGGGCGGAGGATGAAAAACTGTTTTTT. The encoded protein is CASSPIGQGAEDEKLFF. The rearrangement links TRBV19 to TRBJ1-4, with 8 positions matching TRBD1. There are 17 residues in the CDR3. The germline V gene has CDR1 LNHDA and CDR2 SQIVND (reference sequence). V lost 5 bases to trimming and J lost 6 bases; unmatched junction nucleotides: 14.